This TCR beta chain was retrieved from a study of graft-versus-host responses after intestinal transplantation. After removal of 4 bases from V and 3 bases from J, the junction contained 10 bases not matched to a gene. Germline V gives CDR1 MNHEY, CDR2 SMNVEV (reference sequence). The CDR3 is made up of 16 amino acids. This clone appeared a single time. Its target is unknown. Assay: immunoSEQ multiplex PCR; the TCRdb copy retains only in-frame clones and omits some. The sample records approximately 89,000 clones, approximately 90% being singletons. This clonotype was obtained from a human donor who received an intestinal transplant. The sample here was unstimulated CD4+ T cells sorted from spleen or lymph node cells, taken before intestinal transplant. The V and J genes are TRBV27 and TRBJ2-5; 8 bases match TRBD2. CDR3 residues: CASSWGVGSGKETQYF. DNA for the CDR3: TGTGCCAGCAGTTGGGGTGTTGGTAGCGGGAAAGAGACCCAGTACTTC.